This T cell receptor (beta chain) was profiled in a study of CD8+ T cells in alopecia areata. At the level of the study: In an open-label trial, patients got 5 to 10 mg tofacitinib twice daily. Severity in treated patients was scored by percentage of scalp area affected. Study-level points and caveats: Higher clonality and more expanded CD8+ clones appeared in lesional than normal scalp.

Comment on this clone: Its target is not known.

As for treatment: oral pan-JAK inhibitor, 5-10 mg twice daily. The CDR3 is made up of 13 amino acids. J gave up 5 bases and V 0 bases, and 2 bases lay outside the gene matches. Per germline, CDR1 GTSNPN and CDR2 SVGIG (reference sequence). Following RNA extraction, reverse transcription yielded cDNA that acted as the sequencing template. Sequenced by immunoSEQ multiplex PCR; TCRdb stores in-frame clones only, minus some. The data contain 150,000 to 200,000 clones, 65% of them singletons. The TCR comes from a human donor with alopecia areata. The chain couples TRBV30 to TRBJ2-5, with 8 bases matching TRBD2. The specimen comprised CD4+ T cells sorted from blood, sampled at week 4, from a patient treated with tofacitinib. DNA of the CDR3: TGTGCCTGGAGTGTAGCGGGGGTTGAGACCCAGTACTTC. It specifies CAWSVAGVETQYF.